The clone carrying this T cell receptor (beta chain) was picked up one time. Its matching antigen is unknown. These data originate in a study of shared clonotypes between healthy human individuals. Whole-study results and caveats: What naive subsets generally showed was a larger estimated richness than memory subsets showed.

Assay: immunoSEQ multiplex PCR; the TCRdb copy retains only in-frame clones and omits some. Among some 1,400,000 clones listed, around 97% were seen once. V lost 4 bases and J lost 0, with 3 bases in between. CDR3 size: 12 residues. Germline V lookup: CDR1 SQVTM, CDR2 ANQGSEA. CD4+ cells yielded CD45RA+ naive and CD45RA-negative memory subsets. V gene TRBV29-1 combines with J gene TRBJ1-4; D is unclear. Sequencing was done on a sample of naive CD4+ T cells sorted from blood. Subset described: CD45RA+ positively selected. This sequence was found in a man aged 25 to 45 in good health. CDR3 bases: TGCAGCGTTGGTGCAACTAATGAAAAACTGTTTTTT. Protein: CSVGATNEKLFF.